This passage covers 25 T cell receptor beta chains from one sample sequenced in a study of shared clonotypes between healthy human individuals. Data came from immunoSEQ multiplex PCR; TCRdb stores just in-frame clones and leaves some out. This table has around 350,000 clones, less than 75% appearing once. The sequenced sample consisted of memory CD4+ T cells sorted from blood. The sample's subset: CD45RA-negative fraction. The receptor source for this set is a man aged 25-45 years in good health.

The V call is TRBV19, the J call TRBJ2-1; D gene ambiguous. Trimming cost V 6 bases and J 5 bases, with 8 bases left between them. The CDR3 extends over 12 amino acids. Per germline, CDR1 LNHDA and CDR2 SQIVND (reference sequence). CDR3 sequence reads: CASRSLNNEQFF. The CDR3 nucleotides read TGTGCCAGTAGAAGTCTGAACAATGAGCAGTTCTTC.

With respect to this clone: Different DNA sequences within this sample yield the same CDR3. This sequence joins TRBV18 and TRBJ2-2; a weak D match, TRBD1 (5 bases). The germline V and J ends were trimmed by 1 base and 6 bases, with 6 bases remaining between them. The CDR3 loop spans 13 amino acids. Germline V gives CDR1 KGHSH, CDR2 LQKENI. CDR3 nucleotide sequence: TGTGCCAGCTCACCACAGGGGTCCGGGGAGCTGTTTTTT. It translates to CASSPQGSGELFF.

The J gene is TRBJ2-7, the V gene TRBV19; 7 bases map to TRBD1. J gave up 2 bases and V 4 bases, and 5 bases lay outside the gene matches. Germline CDR1 LNHDA, CDR2 SQIVND (reference sequence). The CDR3 is made up of 14 amino acids. The CDR3 DNA reads as TGTGCCAGTAGTAGACAGGGTTTAGCCTACGAGCAGTACTTC. Protein sequence: CASSRQGLAYEQYF.

J is TRBJ2-1 and V is TRBV6-5, with no clear D. This CDR3 contains 14 residues. Trimming took off 6 bases at V and 3 bases at J, with 12 bases between the two ends. CDR1 and CDR2 (germline): MNHEY, SVGAGI. The CDR3 reads CASRPDTGYNEQFF. CDR3 DNA: TGTGCCAGCAGGCCCGACACGGGCTACAATGAGCAGTTCTTC.

The chain links TRBV13 to TRBJ1-1; D gene ambiguous. The CDR3 consists of 12 residues. Trimming left V 4 bases short and J 7 bases short, with 10 bases between. Germline CDR1 PRHDT, CDR2 FYEKMQ (reference sequence). The CDR3 DNA reads TGTGCCAGCAGCTACACGGGGAATGAAGCTTTCTTT. It is translated as CASSYTGNEAFF.

This chain joins TRBV2 and TRBJ1-1; D gene uncertain. This CDR3 spans 13 amino acids. Germline V gene sequence: CDR1 SNHLY, CDR2 FYNNEI. Trimming stripped 4 bases from V and 0 bases from J, with 6 bases between. Written as DNA, the CDR3 is TGTGCCAGCAGTGGTGGGCTGAACACTGAAGCTTTCTTT. Protein product: CASSGGLNTEAFF.

The J gene is TRBJ1-5, the V gene TRBV6-5; D unresolved. This CDR3 is built from 12 residues. From germline, CDR1 is MNHEY and CDR2 SVGAGI. With 2 bases removed from V and 12 bases from J, the gap between germline ends came to 11 bases. The CDR3 reads CASSYPGGVQHF. CDR3 DNA: TGTGCCAGCAGTTACCCGGGTGGGGTCCAGCATTTT.

This chain joins TRBV10-3 and TRBJ2-7, with 16 bases fitting TRBD2. CDR3 length: 17 residues. J was trimmed by 4 bases and V by 1 base; bases with no gene match: 4. In germline, CDR1 is ENHRY, CDR2 SYGVKD. CDR3 protein: CAISEYGTSGRVYEQYF. The CDR3 nucleotides read TGTGCCATCAGTGAGTACGGGACTAGCGGGAGGGTGTACGAGCAGTACTTC.

The CDR3 DNA reads as TGTGCCAGCAGTCCCCGGGCCCTGAGCTCCTACAATGAGCAGTTCTTC. Its protein product is CASSPRALSSYNEQFF. This rearrangement joins TRBV27 to TRBJ2-1; D remains unclear. The CDR3 covers 16 residues. V shed 5 bases and J shed 0 bases, with 14 bases lying between them. CDR1 is MNHEY, CDR2 SMNVEV, per germline (reference sequence).

V is TRBV7-9 and J is TRBJ1-5, with a tentative D call TRBD1 (5 bases). V gave up 5 bases and J gave up 2 bases, with 13 bases separating them. This CDR3 contains 15 residues. Germline V gives CDR1 SEHNR, CDR2 FQNEAQ (reference sequence). This chain's CDR3 is CASSMSGNGNQPQHF. The CDR3 region has the DNA TGTGCCAGCAGCATGTCAGGGAATGGCAATCAGCCCCAGCATTTT.

V usage is TRBV7-2 and J usage is TRBJ2-7, with 9 bases lining up with TRBD2. CDR1 is SGHTA, CDR2 FQGNSA, per germline. The CDR3 length is 16 residues. Trimming removed 4 bases from V and 9 bases from J; junction bases left unmatched: 16. In DNA, the CDR3 is TGTGCCAGCAGCTCCCTGGGAGCGGGAGGCCGCGGCGGGCAGTACTTC. Encoded protein: CASSSLGAGGRGGQYF.

This clone was observed a few times. Other DNA sequences in the same sample also yield this CDR3. The chain carries TRBV5-1 and TRBJ2-5; maybe TRBD1 (5 bases). The CDR3 covers 13 residues. Trimming took 1 base from V and 5 from J, leaving 9 bases between them. Per germline, CDR1 SGHRS and CDR2 YFSETQ. As DNA, the CDR3 is TGCGCCAGCAGCTTGCAAGGGGCTGAGACCCAGTACTTC. Its translation: CASSLQGAETQYF.

A single count supports this clone. J is TRBJ1-2 and V is TRBV7-9; TRBD1 matches at 9 bases. J gave up 5 bases and V 5 bases, and 6 bases lay outside the gene matches. The V gene's germline CDR1 is SEHNR and CDR2 FQNEAQ (reference sequence). This CDR3 spans 14 amino acids. The CDR3 sequence is CASSPTGGGYGYTF. The CDR3 DNA is TGTGCCAGCAGCCCGACAGGGGGAGGGTATGGCTACACCTTC.

This clone was observed a few times. The same CDR3 is also encoded by other DNA sequences in this sample. The V and J genes are TRBV19 and TRBJ1-5; D call uncertain. CDR3 length: 14 residues. Trimming shortened V by 1 base and J by 1 base, and 5 bases separated the two germline ends. Germline V lookup: CDR1 LNHDA, CDR2 SQIVND (reference sequence). CDR3 residues: CASSIVSSNQPQHF. In nucleotides, the CDR3 is TGTGCCAGTAGTATAGTCAGCAGCAATCAGCCCCAGCATTTT.

The chain recombines TRBV5-1 with TRBJ2-7; D gene uncertain. V lost 0 bases, J lost 3 bases, and 16 bases lay in between. Germline V lookup: CDR1 SGHRS, CDR2 YFSETQ. The CDR3 length is 16 residues. CDR3 protein: CASSLDLGARVYEQYF. For the CDR3, the DNA is TGCGCCAGCAGCTTGGACCTGGGCGCCCGGGTCTACGAGCAGTACTTC.

The V and J genes are TRBV27 and TRBJ1-5; 7 bases align to TRBD1. This CDR3 is 16 amino acids long. From germline, CDR1 is MNHEY and CDR2 SMNVEV (reference sequence). The V gene end was trimmed by 5 bases and the J gene end by 2 bases; junction bases not matched to a gene: 9. In nucleotides, the CDR3 is TGTGCCAGCAGTGAACAGGGGCTGGGACGCAATCAGCCCCAGCATTTT. Protein sequence: CASSEQGLGRNQPQHF.

V and J are TRBV25-1 and TRBJ1-1, with 7 bases aligning to TRBD1. With 8 bases clipped from V and 5 bases from J, the junction kept 2 bases outside the gene matches. This CDR3 is built from 11 residues. CDR1 and CDR2 from the germline V gene are MGHDK and SYGVNS. The CDR3 region is CASATGTEAFF. The CDR3 DNA reads as TGTGCCAGCGCGACAGGGACTGAAGCTTTCTTT.

This clone showed up just a few times. The identical CDR3 is also encoded by other nucleotide sequences in the sample. In DNA form, the CDR3 reads TGTGCCAGCAGCCCCGGACAGGACTCCTACGAGCAGTACTTC. Protein sequence: CASSPGQDSYEQYF. The rearrangement uses TRBV5-4 and TRBJ2-7, with TRBD1 matching 7 bases. Per the germline V gene, CDR1 is SGHNT and CDR2 is YYREEE (reference sequence). V lost 4 bases and J lost 0; bases outside the gene matches: 4. The CDR3 covers 14 residues.

The chain recombines TRBV14 with TRBJ2-2; TRBD1 might be the D (6 bases). The CDR3 covers 14 residues. The germline V gene has CDR1 SGHDN and CDR2 FVKESK. The V end was cut by 4 bases, the J end by 4 bases, with 10 bases between. In nucleotides, the CDR3 is TGTGCCAGCAGCCGGGACATAGGCACCGGGGAGCTGTTTTTT. Protein: CASSRDIGTGELFF. Supplemented by reference TRBV14 and TRBJ2-2, the full variable domain reads EAGVTQFPSHSVIEKGQTVTLRCDPISGHDNLYWYRRVMGKEIKFLLHFVKESKQDESGMPNNRFLAERTGGTYSTLKVQPAELEDSGVYFCASSRDIGTGELFFGEGSRLTVL.

Notes on this clone: The identical CDR3 is also encoded by other nucleotide sequences in the sample. The genes are TRBV20-1 and TRBJ1-2, with D hard to call. V was trimmed by 3 bases and J by 4 bases, leaving 6 bases between them. The CDR3 sequence is 11 residues long. Germline CDR1 reads DFQATT; CDR2 reads SNEGSKA (reference sequence). The DNA of the CDR3 is TGCAGTGCTAGGGTCGGCTATGGCTACACCTTC. Protein: CSARVGYGYTF.

V usage is TRBV9 and J usage is TRBJ2-1, with TRBD1 identical over 11 bases. This CDR3 is 15 amino acids long. V lost 9 bases to trimming and J lost 8 bases; unmatched junction nucleotides: 13. Germline V gives CDR1 SGDLS, CDR2 YYNGEE. DNA of the CDR3: TGTGCCACCAAAATCGGACAGGGGGCTAGGTATGAGCAGTTCTTC. Amino acids: CATKIGQGARYEQFF.

The rearrangement joins TRBV6-6 to TRBJ1-5; D might be TRBD1 (6 bases). CDR1 is MNHNY, CDR2 SVGAGI, per germline (reference sequence). V was pared by 5 bases and J by 1 base, with 9 bases between. There are 14 residues in the CDR3. In DNA, the CDR3 is TGTGCCAGCAGTACTACAGGGAGCAATCAGCCCCAGCATTTT. Protein: CASSTTGSNQPQHF.

This rearrangement joins TRBV5-8 to TRBJ2-2; maybe TRBD1 (6 bases). The germline V gene encodes CDR1 SGHTS and CDR2 YDEGEE. CDR3 size: 13 residues. V lost 3 bases, J lost 7 bases, and 10 bases lay in between. The CDR3 region is CASSSQGYGELFF. Written as DNA, the CDR3 is TGTGCCAGCAGCTCCCAGGGGTACGGGGAGCTGTTTTTT.

The chain employs TRBV5-1 and TRBJ2-3; D might be TRBD2 (6 bases). The ends were cut back, 1 base at V and 0 bases at J, with 12 bases in the middle. Per the germline V gene, CDR1 is SGHRS and CDR2 is YFSETQ. The CDR3 has 16 residues. The CDR3 sequence: CASSLSLASSTDTQYF. In DNA, the CDR3 is TGCGCCAGCAGCTTGAGTCTAGCGTCTAGCACAGATACGCAGTATTTT.

In regard to this clone: The same CDR3 can be traced to other DNA sequences in this sample. This sequence joins TRBV10-3 and TRBJ2-1; 14 positions agree with TRBD2. J gave up 7 bases and V 6 bases, and 2 bases lay outside the gene matches. Germline V lookup: CDR1 ENHRY, CDR2 SYGVKD. This CDR3 has 14 amino acids. In DNA form, the CDR3 reads TGTGCCATCAGGGGGACTAGCGGGAGTAATGAGCAGTTCTTC. This translates into CAIRGTSGSNEQFF.